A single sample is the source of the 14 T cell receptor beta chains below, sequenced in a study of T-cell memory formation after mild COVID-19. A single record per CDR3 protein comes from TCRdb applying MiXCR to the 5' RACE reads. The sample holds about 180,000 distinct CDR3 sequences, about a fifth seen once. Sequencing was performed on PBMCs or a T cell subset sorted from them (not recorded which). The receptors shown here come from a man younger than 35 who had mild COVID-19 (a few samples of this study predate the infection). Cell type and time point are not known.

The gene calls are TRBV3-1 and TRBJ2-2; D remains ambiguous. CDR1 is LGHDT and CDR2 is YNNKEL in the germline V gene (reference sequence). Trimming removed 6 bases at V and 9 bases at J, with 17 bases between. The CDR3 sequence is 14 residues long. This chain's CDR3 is CASSQIDGQRELFF. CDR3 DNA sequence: TGTGCCAGCAGTCAGATAGACGGTCAGCGGGAGCTGTTTTTT.

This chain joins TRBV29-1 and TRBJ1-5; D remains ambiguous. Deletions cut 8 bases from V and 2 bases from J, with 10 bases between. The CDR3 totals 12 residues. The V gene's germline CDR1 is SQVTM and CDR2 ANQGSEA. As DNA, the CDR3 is TGCAGCTACTCCTTTGGCAATCAGCCCCAGCATTTT. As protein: CSYSFGNQPQHF.

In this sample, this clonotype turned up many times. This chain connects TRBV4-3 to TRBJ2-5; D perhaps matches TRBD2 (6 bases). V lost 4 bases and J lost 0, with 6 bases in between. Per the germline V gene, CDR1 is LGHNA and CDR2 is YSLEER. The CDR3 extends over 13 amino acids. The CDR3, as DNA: TGCGCCAGCAGCCGGGACTACCAAGAGACCCAGTACTTC. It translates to CASSRDYQETQYF.

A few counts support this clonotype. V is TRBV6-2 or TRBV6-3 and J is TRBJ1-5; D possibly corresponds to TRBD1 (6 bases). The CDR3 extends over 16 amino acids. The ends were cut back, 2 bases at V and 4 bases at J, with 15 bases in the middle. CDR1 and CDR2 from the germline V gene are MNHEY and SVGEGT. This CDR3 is CASSYGPAGANQPQHF. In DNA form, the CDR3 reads TGTGCCAGCAGTTACGGCCCCGCGGGGGCGAATCAGCCCCAGCATTTT.

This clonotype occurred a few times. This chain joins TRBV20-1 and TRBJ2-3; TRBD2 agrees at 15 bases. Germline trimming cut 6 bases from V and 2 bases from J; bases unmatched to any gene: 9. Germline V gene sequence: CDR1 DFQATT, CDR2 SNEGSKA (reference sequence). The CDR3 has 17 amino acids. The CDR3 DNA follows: TGCAGTGCGGGGACTAGCGGGGGGCCTAAAGTCACAGATACGCAGTATTTT. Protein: CSAGTSGGPKVTDTQYF.

CDR3: CASSFPQHF. The CDR3 region has the DNA TGTGCCAGCAGTTTTCCCCAGCATTTT. The V gene is TRBV28, the J gene TRBJ1-5; unclear D gene. The ends were cut back, 3 bases at V and 10 bases at J, with 1 base in the middle. The CDR3 totals 9 residues. Germline V gene data show CDR1 as MDHEN and CDR2 as SYDVKM. The full variable domain, completed using reference TRBV28 and TRBJ1-5, is DVKVTQSSRYLVKRTGEKVFLECVQDMDHENMFWYRQDPGLGLRLIYFSYDVKMKEKGDIPEGYSVSREKKERFSLILESASTNQTSMYLCASSFPQHFGDGTRLSIL.

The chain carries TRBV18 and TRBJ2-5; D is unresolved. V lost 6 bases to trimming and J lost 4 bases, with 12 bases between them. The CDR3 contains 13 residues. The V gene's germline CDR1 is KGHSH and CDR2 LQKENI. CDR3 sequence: CASSPPVRETQYF. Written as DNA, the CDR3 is TGTGCCAGCTCTCCCCCGGTCCGAGAGACCCAGTACTTC.

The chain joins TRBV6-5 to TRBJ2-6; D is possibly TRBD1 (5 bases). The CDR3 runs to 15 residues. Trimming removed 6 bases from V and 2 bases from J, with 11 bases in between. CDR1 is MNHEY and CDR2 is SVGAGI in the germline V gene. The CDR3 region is CASRTTATGANVLTF. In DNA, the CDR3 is TGTGCCAGCAGAACGACAGCCACTGGGGCCAACGTCCTGACTTTC.

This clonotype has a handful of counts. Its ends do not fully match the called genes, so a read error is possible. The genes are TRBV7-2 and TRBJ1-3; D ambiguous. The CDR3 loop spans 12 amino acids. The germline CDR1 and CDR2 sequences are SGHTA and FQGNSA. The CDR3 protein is CASRASGNTIYF. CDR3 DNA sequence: TGTGCCAGCAGGGCCTCTGGGAACACCATATATTTT.

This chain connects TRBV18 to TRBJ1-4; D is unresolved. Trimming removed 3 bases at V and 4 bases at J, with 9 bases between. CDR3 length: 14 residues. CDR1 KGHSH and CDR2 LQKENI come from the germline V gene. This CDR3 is CASSPRSSNEKLFF. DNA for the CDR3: TGTGCCAGCTCACCCCGGTCCAGTAATGAAAAACTGTTTTTT.

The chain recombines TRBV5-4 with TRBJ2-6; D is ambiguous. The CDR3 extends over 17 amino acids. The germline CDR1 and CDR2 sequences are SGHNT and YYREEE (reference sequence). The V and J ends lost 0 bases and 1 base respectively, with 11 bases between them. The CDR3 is CASSLDSGYSGANVLTF. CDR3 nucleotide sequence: TGTGCCAGCAGCTTGGACTCTGGGTATTCTGGGGCCAACGTCCTGACTTTC.

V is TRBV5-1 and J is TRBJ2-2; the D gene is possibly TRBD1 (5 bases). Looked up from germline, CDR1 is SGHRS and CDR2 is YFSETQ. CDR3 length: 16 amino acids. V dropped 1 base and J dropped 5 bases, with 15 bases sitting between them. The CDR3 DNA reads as TGCGCCAGCAGCTTGACCACAATTGGGGCTACCGGGGAGCTGTTTTTT. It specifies CASSLTTIGATGELFF.

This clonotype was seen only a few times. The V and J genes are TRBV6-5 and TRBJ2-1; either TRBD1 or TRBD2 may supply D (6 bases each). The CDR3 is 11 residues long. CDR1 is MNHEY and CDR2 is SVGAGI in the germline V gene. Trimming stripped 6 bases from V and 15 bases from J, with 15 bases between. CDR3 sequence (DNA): TGTGCCAGCAGCCTAGGAGGGGGTACGTTCTTC. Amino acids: CASSLGGGTFF.

The CDR3 sequence is CSADPGPANSPLHF. In DNA, the CDR3 is TGCAGTGCAGATCCAGGGCCGGCCAATTCACCCCTCCACTTT. This chain joins TRBV20-1 and TRBJ1-6, with D tentatively TRBD1 (5 bases). The CDR3 has 14 residues. Germline CDR1 is DFQATT and CDR2 is SNEGSKA (reference sequence). V was shortened by 6 bases and J by 7 bases, with 16 bases between the two germline ends.